This T cell receptor beta chain originates from a study of shared clonotypes between healthy human individuals. General observations from the study: Richness estimates generally favored naive over memory subsets.

A word on this clone: Its specificity is unknown.

CDR1 is KGHSH and CDR2 is LQKENI in the germline V gene. The CDR3 sequence is 12 residues long. V lost 5 bases to trimming and J lost 7 bases, with 9 bases between them. The table came from immunoSEQ multiplex PCR; TCRdb's copy has only in-frame clones and leaves some out. The sample lists about 2 million clones, 90% to 95% occurring once. Those who donated, Caucasian adults without exception, all lived in Nashville, Tennessee. The genes are TRBV18 and TRBJ2-4; maybe TRBD2 (5 bases). The TCR was taken from a man between 18 and 35 years old in good health. The sample comprised naive CD4+ T cells sorted from blood. Stated subset: CD45RA+ positively selected. In nucleotides, the CDR3 is TGTGCCAGCTCATTGACTACGAACATTCAGTACTTC. This translates into CASSLTTNIQYF.